These 21 T cell receptor beta chains originate from one sample sequenced in a study of spatial heterogeneity in lung cancer. TCRdb redid the calling of the 5' RACE reads with MiXCR, one entry per CDR3 protein. Here the sample spans about 23,000 distinct CDR3 sequences, 4.5% to 5% being singletons. Time point defined: sample taken at primary tumor resection. The antigens for these receptors are not known. Broader study findings: One measure, the expanded intratumoral alpha and beta TCR count, tracked tumor mutation counts.

Sequenced material: lung tumor tissue, taken at surgery. These TCRs come from a male donor with early-stage non-small cell lung cancer.

This clonotype was counted many times. The rearrangement joins TRBV9 to TRBJ2-3, with D possibly being TRBD1 (5 bases). This CDR3 comprises 13 residues. The germline CDR1 and CDR2 sequences are SGDLS and YYNGEE. Deletions cut 3 bases from V and 1 base from J, with 6 bases between. The CDR3 is CASSGTRTDTQYF. Written as DNA, the CDR3 is TGTGCCAGCAGCGGGACACGCACAGATACGCAGTATTTT.

This clonotype showed up many times. The chain employs TRBV7-2 and TRBJ2-7; D is undetermined. The length of the CDR3 is 13 residues. V lost 5 bases, J lost 0 bases, and 8 bases lay in between. Germline loops: CDR1 SGHTA, CDR2 FQGNSA. CDR3 sequence (DNA): TGTGCCAGCAGCCTAGACCGCTCCTACGAGCAGTACTTC. Its translation: CASSLDRSYEQYF.

This clonotype was seen many times. The chain uses TRBV29-1 and TRBJ2-3, with D possibly TRBD2 on 5 matching bases. CDR3 length equals 16 residues. Trimming left V 2 bases short and J 1 base short, with 16 bases between. CDR1 is SQVTM and CDR2 is ANQGSEA in the germline V gene. Here the CDR3 reads CSVEHSGRVGTDTQYF. The DNA for the CDR3 is TGCAGCGTTGAACATTCGGGGAGAGTTGGCACAGATACGCAGTATTTT.

This clonotype was detected ten times or more. The chain recombines TRBV7-8 with TRBJ2-1; 10 bases align to TRBD2. The CDR3 extends over 16 amino acids. Germline trimming cut 4 bases from V and 10 bases from J; bases unmatched to any gene: 13. Germline CDR1 and CDR2: SGHVS and FQNEAQ. The CDR3 here is CASSSRTSGAWAEQFF. The CDR3 DNA reads as TGTGCCAGCAGCTCCCGGACTAGCGGTGCTTGGGCAGAGCAGTTCTTC.

This clonotype was detected ten times or more. The J gene is TRBJ1-5, the V gene TRBV12-3 or TRBV12-4, with TRBD1 matching 9 bases. With V trimmed by 5 bases and J by 6 bases, 11 bases remained unmatched. This CDR3 region has 16 residues. CDR3 sequence: CASSPGQGKTSQPQHF. The CDR3 DNA follows: TGTGCCAGCAGTCCAGGACAGGGGAAAACTAGTCAGCCCCAGCATTTT.

This clonotype was counted ten times or more. The chain uses TRBV27 and TRBJ2-1; 8 bases fit TRBD2. The J segment lost 7 bases and the V segment lost 6 bases, leaving 14 bases of the junction unmatched. Germline V CDR1 and CDR2: MNHEY, SMNVEV (reference sequence). The CDR3 has 16 amino acids. In DNA form, the CDR3 reads TGTGCCAGCAGCTCGTGGGGAGCGGGGGCCGTAAATGAGCAGTTCTTC. This codes for CASSSWGAGAVNEQFF.

This clonotype was found many times. The chain is built from TRBV27 and TRBJ2-7, with a possible D match to TRBD1 (6 bases). Trimming removed 6 bases at V and 0 bases at J, with 9 bases between. Germline V gene sequence: CDR1 MNHEY, CDR2 SMNVEV (reference sequence). The CDR3 runs to 13 residues. The CDR3, as DNA: TGTGCCAGCAGAATGGGGGCCTCCTACGAGCAGTACTTC. It is translated as CASRMGASYEQYF.

The V and J genes are TRBV15 and TRBJ1-5; no reliable D call. The closer fit of TRBJ2-3 to the DNA end suggests the J call may be wrong. This CDR3 comprises 13 residues. Looked up from germline, CDR1 is LNHNV and CDR2 is YYDKDF (reference sequence). In nucleotides, the CDR3 is TGTGCCACCAGCAGAGTAACCAATCAGCCCCAGTATTTT. Translating gives CATSRVTNQPQYF.

This clonotype rates as medium-sized. This sequence joins TRBV29-1 and TRBJ2-3; D is unresolved. The length of the CDR3 is 10 residues. CDR1 SQVTM and CDR2 ANQGSEA come from the germline V gene. Trimming removed 4 bases from V and 7 bases from J, with 6 bases in between. In DNA form, the CDR3 reads TGCAGCGTTGTGCAGCATACGCAGTATTTT. The encoded protein is CSVVQHTQYF.

This clonotype appeared many times. This chain joins TRBV25-1 and TRBJ1-1; D call uncertain. CDR3 length: 12 residues. Per the germline V gene, CDR1 is MGHDK and CDR2 is SYGVNS. Trimming pared 6 bases from V and 2 bases from J, leaving 7 bases between. CDR3 sequence reads: CASSLTNTEAFF. DNA of the CDR3: TGTGCCAGCAGCTTGACAAACACTGAAGCTTTCTTT.

Ten or more counts support this clonotype. CDR3 in amino acids: CSAITSGRWDEQYF. CDR3 DNA sequence: TGCAGTGCTATCACAAGCGGGAGATGGGACGAGCAGTACTTC. The V gene is TRBV20-1, the J gene TRBJ2-7; 8 positions match TRBD2. V was clipped by 4 bases and J by 5 bases; unmatched bases: 10. CDR3 length: 14 amino acids. The germline V gene encodes CDR1 DFQATT and CDR2 SNEGSKA (reference sequence).

This clonotype was observed at least ten times. V gene TRBV14 combines with J gene TRBJ2-7, with 8 positions matching TRBD2. The J segment lost 1 base and the V segment lost 5 bases, leaving 7 bases of the junction unmatched. Germline CDR1 reads SGHDN; CDR2 reads FVKESK. The CDR3 is made up of 15 amino acids. The CDR3 region has the DNA TGTGCCAGCAGCGAAAGGCGGGGGGCGTCCTACGAGCAGTACTTC. As protein: CASSERRGASYEQYF.

This clonotype was counted at least ten times. The chain joins TRBV7-8 to TRBJ1-4, with D possibly being TRBD1 (5 bases). CDR1 and CDR2 (germline): SGHVS, FQNEAQ. The CDR3 runs to 14 residues. V lost 6 bases, J lost 7 bases, and 15 bases lay in between. The CDR3 DNA follows: TGTGCCAGCAGAGGCCCCGGGGGTACTGAAAAACTGTTTTTT. Its protein product is CASRGPGGTEKLFF.

The genes are TRBV25-1 and TRBJ2-1; D is undetermined. CDR3 length equals 16 residues. The germline V and J ends were trimmed by 4 bases and 2 bases, with 15 bases remaining between them. The germline V gene has CDR1 MGHDK and CDR2 SYGVNS. In DNA, the CDR3 is TGTGCCAGCAGTGGGTTCACGACGGCTACCTACAATGAGCAGTTCTTC. Amino acids: CASSGFTTATYNEQFF.

This clonotype was detected many times. The genes are TRBV6-1 and TRBJ2-7; TRBD1 agrees at 9 bases. Germline CDR1 and CDR2: MNHNS and SASEGT. Unmatched junction bases numbered 5, after V lost 9 bases and J lost 2 bases. This CDR3 spans 13 amino acids. CDR3 sequence: CASRQGGTYEQYF. The CDR3 DNA is TGTGCCAGTCGACAGGGGGGGACCTACGAGCAGTACTTC.

The sample holds many counts of this clonotype. V usage is TRBV28 and J usage is TRBJ2-3; a weak D match, TRBD2 (6 bases). The CDR3 is 15 residues long. V dropped 5 bases and J dropped 3 bases, with 15 bases sitting between them. The germline V gene has CDR1 MDHEN and CDR2 SYDVKM. CDR3 coding DNA: TGTGCCAGCAGTCCTACCCGGGAGTTAACAGATACGCAGTATTTT. Its protein product is CASSPTRELTDTQYF. The variable domain in full, with the rest retrieved from reference TRBV28 and TRBJ2-3, is DVKVTQSSRYLVKRTGEKVFLECVQDMDHENMFWYRQDPGLGLRLIYFSYDVKMKEKGDIPEGYSVSREKKERFSLILESASTNQTSMYLCASSPTRELTDTQYFGPGTRLTVL.

This clonotype appeared many times. The CDR3: CASSEIHRGQKNTGELFF. The CDR3 DNA sequence: TGTGCCAGCAGCGAGATCCACCGGGGGCAGAAGAACACCGGGGAGCTGTTTTTT. V gene TRBV11-1 combines with J gene TRBJ2-2; D tentatively reads TRBD1 or TRBD2 (6 bases each). V gave up 5 bases and J gave up 1 base, with 20 bases separating them. The germline V gene has CDR1 SGHAT and CDR2 FQDESV (reference sequence). The CDR3 sequence is 18 residues long.

Sample share makes this clonotype medium-sized. This chain links TRBV10-2 with TRBJ1-2; TRBD1 matches at 11 bases. There are 15 residues in the CDR3. V lost 7 bases, J lost 1 base, and 5 bases stayed unmatched. Per germline, CDR1 WSHSY and CDR2 SAAADI. CDR3 DNA sequence: TGCGCCAGCATGCGGACAGGGGGCCGTAACTATGGCTACACCTTC. Its translation is CASMRTGGRNYGYTF.

The V call is TRBV29-1, the J call TRBJ2-3; 9 positions agree with TRBD2. V lost 3 bases and J lost 4; bases outside the gene matches: 14. The CDR3 loop spans 17 amino acids. Germline assignment: CDR1 SQVTM and CDR2 ANQGSEA. The CDR3 reads CSVDGVAGAGDADTQYF. Here the CDR3 DNA reads TGCAGCGTTGATGGGGTAGCGGGGGCCGGAGATGCAGATACGCAGTATTTT.

This clonotype was detected many times. This chain connects TRBV12-3 or TRBV12-4 to TRBJ1-4; 9 bases map to TRBD1. The V and J ends lost 5 bases and 6 bases, in that order; junction bases with no gene match: 4. The CDR3 is made up of 14 amino acids. CDR3 bases: TGTGCCAGCAGTCCGGGACAGGGTTATGAAAAACTGTTTTTT. As protein: CASSPGQGYEKLFF.

In its sample, this clonotype was seen many times. The chain combines TRBV7-8 with TRBJ1-2; 9 bases align to TRBD1. J gave up 4 bases and V 2 bases, and 5 bases lay outside the gene matches. Germline V gene lookup returns CDR1 SGHVS and CDR2 FQNEAQ. The CDR3 is made up of 15 amino acids. The CDR3 nucleotides read TGTGCCAGCAGCTTAATCGGACAGGGGATCTATGGCTACACCTTC. Residues: CASSLIGQGIYGYTF.